A selection of T cell receptor beta chains follows, all from one sample in a study of monozygotic twins with inflammatory bowel disease. TCRdb re-called the 5' RACE reads, yielding one record per CDR3 amino acid sequence without DNA. This sample contains about 380,000 distinct CDR3 sequences. Material for sequencing was blood. Receptors were obtained from a human donor with ulcerative colitis or Crohn's disease, or a healthy co-twin of an affected twin (not recorded which). The CDR3 runs from the conserved cysteine through the conserved F or W. Each record gives: CDR3 length, J gene, V gene, CDR3 protein.

>15|TRBJ2-5|TRBV2
CASSRLRGTQETQYF
>13|TRBJ2-7|TRBV6-2/TRBV6-3
CASRTATGFEQYF
>12|TRBJ1-1|TRBV30
CAWDRGNTEAFF
>18|TRBJ1-6|TRBV6-5
CASSYRARPSSYNSPLHF
>12|TRBJ2-3|TRBV5-4
CASSQPTDTQYF
>13|TRBJ2-2|TRBV2
CASSFGRGGELFF
>14|TRBJ1-6|TRBV7-3
CASSLGTENSPLHF
>14|TRBJ2-3|TRBV10-3
CAIRSSGAADTQYF
>12|TRBJ1-2|TRBV29-1
CSVEIDYYGYTF
>14|TRBJ2-1|TRBV12-3/TRBV12-4
CASSSGTGFDEQFF
>16|TRBJ2-1|TRBV29-1
CSVESSGGHSYNEQFF
>12|TRBJ2-7|TRBV5-1
CASSSPGYEQYF
>16|TRBJ2-1|TRBV7-2
CASSFNSGGAGGEQFF
>16|TRBJ1-5|TRBV27
CASSPSGGDSNQPQHF
>15|TRBJ2-1|TRBV6-5
CASSYWGTSYNEQFF
>17|TRBJ1-1|TRBV4-1
CASRRTRDRGRGTEAFF
>14|TRBJ2-3|TRBV20-1
CSARDVTSEDTQYF
>13|TRBJ2-2|TRBV7-2
CASSWENTGELFF
>12|TRBJ1-1|TRBV5-5
CASSRDRVIAFF
>15|TRBJ2-5|TRBV20-1
CSARRRLGAQETQYF
>14|TRBJ2-4|TRBV28
CASTPGGAKNIQYF
>16|TRBJ2-5|TRBV7-9
CASGDLGGTVAETQYF
>14|TRBJ1-2|TRBV18
CASSPPVRSYGYTF
>17|TRBJ2-1|TRBV27
CASSLSPGTGAYNEQFF
>16|TRBJ2-7|TRBV5-1
CASSLGLPGQGYEQYF
>14|TRBJ2-3|TRBV27
CASSLRRREDTQYF
>13|TRBJ1-2|TRBV25-1
CASTAQDIYGYTF
>15|TRBJ2-1|TRBV21-1
CASSKGVSSYNEQFF
>13|TRBJ2-5|TRBV28
CASSWVGVETQYF
>16|TRBJ2-2|TRBV7-2
CASSLDSSWRTGELFF
>17|TRBJ1-1|TRBV12-3/TRBV12-4
CASSPRRGGLMNTEAFF
>18|TRBJ1-6|TRBV11-1
CASSHPRRPYSYNSPLHF
>16|TRBJ2-3|TRBV10-3
CAISGGQGRNTDTQYF
>14|TRBJ2-1|TRBV30
CAWRPRGIRVGQFF
>14|TRBJ2-3|TRBV7-2
CASSLDSNTDTQYF
>16|TRBJ2-1|TRBV6-1
CASSDDRASSYNEQFF
>15|TRBJ2-7|TRBV29-1
CSVTRSLGRGYEQYF
>16|TRBJ2-2|TRBV12-3/TRBV12-4
CASTFPAGRLTGELFF
>13|TRBJ2-3|TRBV7-2
CASSSPDSWTQYF
>13|TRBJ2-3|TRBV29-1
CSVEGGRDDTQYF
>13|TRBJ2-7|TRBV6-5
CASSYYKGYEQYF
>14|TRBJ1-1|TRBV5-1
CASSLDRPDTEAFF
>13|TRBJ2-2|TRBV12-3/TRBV12-4
CASRKQGSGELFF
>13|TRBJ2-3|TRBV5-6
CASSRQGMYTQYF
>15|TRBJ2-7|TRBV2
CASLPSGGHVYEQYF
>14|TRBJ2-7|TRBV6-2/TRBV6-3
CASRESGTLYEQYF
>14|TRBJ2-7|TRBV9
CASSVEGTYSEQYF
>13|TRBJ2-1|TRBV5-1
CASSLGPSNEQFF
>12|TRBJ2-7|TRBV29-1
CSVGGRTYEQYF
>15|TRBJ1-2|TRBV19
CASSIDRGTPYGYTF
>15|TRBJ2-1|TRBV2
CASSRLAGDSREQFF
>13|TRBJ2-5|TRBV7-9
CASTLLVGETQYF
>14|TRBJ2-2|TRBV20-1
CSASTTANTGELFF